This note documents a single T cell receptor (beta chain) sequence. The data derive from a study of cytomegalovirus exposure and HLA in healthy donors. The V end lost 3 bases, the J end lost 5 bases, and 10 bases lay between the germline ends. CDR1 is MDHEN, CDR2 SYDVKM, per germline. CDR3 length: 13 residues. PCR was performed using 60 Vbeta and 13 Jbeta primers. The repertoire was sequenced with immunoSEQ multiplex PCR; TCRdb's copy has only in-frame clones and lacks some. The data show some 270,000 clones, 80% seen once. The chain is built from TRBV28 and TRBJ1-2; TRBD1 is a possible D gene (5 bases). Material: PBMCs. This receptor was taken from a girl aged 2-9 years in good health and CMV-seronegative. The CDR3 DNA is TGTGCCAGCAGTTTCCGGGGGAGGTATGGCTACACCTTC. The encoded protein is CASSFRGRYGYTF.